Listed here is a single TCR beta chain. Germline V gene lookup returns CDR1 ENHRY and CDR2 SYGVKD. The CDR3 consists of 14 residues. V lost 2 bases, J lost 3 bases, and 11 bases lay in between. These data are taken from a study of shared clonotypes between healthy human individuals. Profiling relied on immunoSEQ multiplex PCR, and the TCRdb table lists in-frame clones only, not all of them. Seen here are roughly 1,800,000 clones, about 95% observed once, and the top ten hold 1.2%. The naive CD8 subset, CD45RO-negative cells positively selected for CCR7, excluded terminally differentiated effector memory CD45RA+ cells. Adults of Caucasian background living in Nashville, Tennessee made up all donors.

The receptor was derived from a man aged 18 to 30 in good health. The sample was naive CD8+ T cells sorted from blood. The chain joins TRBV10-3 to TRBJ2-7; the D gene is possibly TRBD1 (6 bases). CDR3 nucleotides: TGTGCCATCAGTGAGGGTACAGGGAACTACGAGCAGTACTTC. Encoded protein: CAISEGTGNYEQYF.